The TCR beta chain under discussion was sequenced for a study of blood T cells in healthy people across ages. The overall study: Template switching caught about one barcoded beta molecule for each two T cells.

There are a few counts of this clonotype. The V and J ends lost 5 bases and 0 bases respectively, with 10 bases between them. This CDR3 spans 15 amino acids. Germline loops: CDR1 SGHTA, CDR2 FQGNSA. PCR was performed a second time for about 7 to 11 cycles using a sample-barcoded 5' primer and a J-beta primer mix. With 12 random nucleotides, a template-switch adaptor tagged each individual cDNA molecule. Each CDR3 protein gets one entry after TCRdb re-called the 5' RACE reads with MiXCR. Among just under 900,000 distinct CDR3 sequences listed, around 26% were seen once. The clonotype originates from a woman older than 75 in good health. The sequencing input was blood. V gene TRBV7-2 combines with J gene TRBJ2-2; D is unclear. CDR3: CASSPRHTNTGELFF. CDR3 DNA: TGTGCCAGCAGCCCCCGACACACGAACACCGGGGAGCTGTTTTTT.